This TCR beta chain was sequenced during a study of blood T cell repertoires in COVID-19 (dated by TCRdb to 2018 to 2021). Regarding the research as a whole: Collaborator samples came from the United States, Italy and Spain and covered acute and convalescent phases of COVID-19. Where available, HLA class I and class II types were obtained from metadata supplied by the sample provider rather than from assay-based typing. The samples were drawn from two sources: the first 160 participants of the ongoing ImmuneRACE study, and 1,000 to 1,500 subjects contributed by 6 global collaborators. The dataset comprised deeply sampled blood TCRbeta repertoires from subjects exposed to, actively infected with, or recovered from COVID-19. The repertoires were released in a freely available public database intended as a resource for research on the immune response to SARS-CoV-2. The sample metadata nearly always contained a de-identified subject ID, COVID-19 status, age in years and sex. The material from the prospective study consisted of cDNA or gDNA derived from T cells, B-cell-depleted T cells, or PBMCs. Broad study findings and their caveats: The amount of clinical and demographic metadata varied by source and participant and was provided uncurated.

One collaborating source in Seattle enrolled patients during active infection and followed them longitudinally through the course of disease. Collaborating institutions collected whole blood in K2EDTA tubes following their own protocols. For TCRbeta analysis, collaborators shipped samples as frozen whole blood, isolated PBMCs, or DNA extracted from either of those sample types. A note on this clone: This receptor's antigen is unknown. There are no base qualities to consult, and no much larger clone falls within one base.

Based on the germline V gene, the CDR1 and CDR2 sequences are MNHNS and SASEGT. Trimming takes 3 bases off V and 9 bases off J; junction bases not matched to a gene: 20. Reading from cysteine to phenylalanine, the CDR3 counts 19 amino acids. Of the read, only the CDR3 DNA is kept; its 57 bases are in frame from base 1. TCRbeta CDR3 regions were amplified from genomic DNA by means of the immunoSEQ Assay, a bias-controlled multiplex PCR. Regarding the original processing steps: Nucleated cell counts per sample were estimated from amplification of reference gene primers within the assay. To quantify the absolute abundance of each unique TCRbeta CDR3 rearrangement, sequence reads were collapsed and filtered. For each sample, productive Simpson clonality was calculated by taking the square root of Simpson's diversity index across productive rearrangements. Drawn from immuneACCESS, this table holds only the in-frame rearrangements with V and J called that TCRdb kept. Clones are partly lost; checked studies trace under half to an unresolved V gene and leave the rest unexplained. V, J and clone size were drawn from that table, and D and trimming were deduced from the DNA. This sample comprises about 130,000 clones, roughly four fifths of them detected only once. Roughly 15% of the sample is held by the ten biggest clonotypes.

The clonotype comes from a young man with COVID-19, enrolled during active disease. Recombination joined TRBV6-1 with TRBJ2-2, with 9 bases aligning to TRBD2. The sequencing input was peripheral blood. The CDR3 region has the sequence CASSEESGRIPLAGWELFF. Here is the DNA: TGTGCCAGCAGTGAGGAAAGCGGACGTATCCCACTAGCGGGCTGGGAGCTGTTTTTT.